Following are 12 T cell receptor beta chains from one sample sequenced in a study of blood T cells in healthy people across ages (dated by TCRdb to the mid-2010s). To prepare the library, 5' RACE was applied. Reads for this sample came from an Illumina HiSeq 2500. A second 7 to 11 cycle PCR used a sample-barcoded 5' primer and a J-beta primer mix. TCRdb reprocessed the public reads (quality trimming at Q25 with fastp, clone calling with MiXCR) and kept in-frame beta chains. Identical CDR3 proteins give one entry, which carries the most common genes and DNA. This sample lists 1.5 million or so distinct CDR3 sequences; 42% were detected once. The top ten hold 6.5% to 10% of the sample. The sequencing input was blood. The receptors derive from a woman between 18 and 29 years old in good health.

This rearrangement joins TRBV20-1 to TRBJ2-1, with TRBD2 identical over 8 bases. The CDR3 has 16 amino acids. V was clipped by 3 bases and J by 0 bases; unmatched bases: 7. CDR1 DFQATT and CDR2 SNEGSKA come from the germline V gene (reference sequence). CDR3 loop: CSASSSGLFSYNEQFF. In nucleotides, the CDR3 is TGCAGTGCTAGTTCTAGCGGGCTTTTCTCCTACAATGAGCAGTTCTTC.

The chain recombines TRBV10-3 with TRBJ2-5, with D unresolved. The CDR3 loop spans 13 amino acids. CDR1 and CDR2 from the germline V gene are ENHRY and SYGVKD. V lost 3 bases to trimming and J lost 4 bases, with 9 bases between them. CDR3 residues: CAISDGVTETQYF. CDR3 DNA sequence: TGTGCCATCAGTGATGGAGTCACAGAGACCCAGTACTTC.

This clonotype was observed a handful of times. The chain employs TRBV5-1 and TRBJ2-7; D is uncertain. Looked up from germline, CDR1 is SGHRS and CDR2 is YFSETQ. This CDR3 is built from 13 residues. The V and J ends lost 5 bases and 4 bases respectively, with 13 bases between them. Here the CDR3 DNA reads TGCGCCAGCAGAGTAACGGTAGAATACGAGCAGTACTTC. Translated, it gives CASRVTVEYEQYF.

This clonotype has a handful of counts. The chain has TRBV20-1 and TRBJ1-5; D unclear. CDR3 size: 12 residues. CDR1 and CDR2 (germline): DFQATT, SNEGSKA (reference sequence). V dropped 6 bases and J dropped 7 bases, with 13 bases sitting between them. For the CDR3, the DNA is TGCAGTGCCAAAATCGGGTCGCAGCCCCAGCATTTT. Protein product: CSAKIGSQPQHF.

This clonotype was seen more than once but under ten times. V is TRBV20-1 and J is TRBJ2-3; 8 bases line up with TRBD1. Germline V lookup: CDR1 DFQATT, CDR2 SNEGSKA (reference sequence). J lost 2 bases, V lost 6 bases, and 7 bases had no gene match. The CDR3 is made up of 14 amino acids. The CDR3 is CSAMGTGLTDTQYF. The CDR3 bases are TGCAGTGCCATGGGGACAGGCCTCACAGATACGCAGTATTTT.

This chain uses TRBV20-1 with TRBJ2-3, with D uncertain. Trimming removed 5 bases at V and 0 bases at J, with 12 bases between. There are 14 residues in the CDR3. The germline gives CDR1 DFQATT, CDR2 SNEGSKA (reference sequence). CDR3 protein: CSAHDSSSTDTQYF. CDR3 in DNA: TGCAGTGCTCATGACTCATCTAGCACAGATACGCAGTATTTT.

J is TRBJ2-3 and V is TRBV9; possible D gene TRBD2, 6 bases. The germline V gene encodes CDR1 SGDLS and CDR2 YYNGEE. The V end lost 1 base, the J end lost 3 bases, and 12 bases lay between the germline ends. The CDR3 has 15 amino acids. DNA of the CDR3: TGTGCCAGCAGCGTATCGGCGGGAAGTACAGATACGCAGTATTTT. Translated: CASSVSAGSTDTQYF.

This clonotype was counted a few times. The genes are TRBV27 and TRBJ1-5; 8 positions match TRBD1. J gave up 6 bases and V 2 bases, and 3 bases lay outside the gene matches. Germline lookup yields CDR1 MNHEY and CDR2 SMNVEV (reference sequence). This CDR3 spans 14 amino acids. CDR3 nucleotide sequence: TGTGCCAGCAGTTTAACAGGGGGTAGTCAGCCCCAGCATTTT. Translated: CASSLTGGSQPQHF.

The chain combines TRBV28 with TRBJ2-1, with 9 nucleotides matching TRBD2. This CDR3 is built from 16 residues. The J segment lost 7 bases and the V segment lost 1 base, leaving 8 bases of the junction unmatched. Germline V lookup: CDR1 MDHEN, CDR2 SYDVKM. CDR3 DNA: TGTGCCAGCAGTTTATTTGGGCGGGGGGGCCAGAATGAGCAGTTCTTC. It specifies CASSLFGRGGQNEQFF. Combining the CDR3 with reference TRBV28 and TRBJ2-1 gives the whole variable domain DVKVTQSSRYLVKRTGEKVFLECVQDMDHENMFWYRQDPGLGLRLIYFSYDVKMKEKGDIPEGYSVSREKKERFSLILESASTNQTSMYLCASSLFGRGGQNEQFFGPGTRLTVL.

This clonotype has only a few counts. The CDR3 loop reads CASSFLEREQFF. For the CDR3, the DNA is TGCGCCAGCAGCTTCTTAGAACGTGAGCAGTTCTTC. This chain uses TRBV5-1 with TRBJ2-1; D call uncertain. From germline, CDR1 is SGHRS and CDR2 YFSETQ. The CDR3 is 12 amino acids. The V end was cut by 2 bases, the J end by 9 bases, with 9 bases between.

The chain links TRBV5-1 to TRBJ2-2; D remains unclear. Germline V lookup: CDR1 SGHRS, CDR2 YFSETQ. The CDR3 length is 16 residues. Trimming took off 3 bases at V and 1 base at J, with 13 bases between the two ends. CDR3 bases: TGCGCCAGCAGCTCCCAGGCCGCAGGGAACACCGGGGAGCTGTTTTTT. Its protein is CASSSQAAGNTGELFF.

This clonotype has a handful of counts. The chain uses TRBV9 and TRBJ2-3; D gene uncertain. CDR3 length: 15 amino acids. Germline lookup yields CDR1 SGDLS and CDR2 YYNGEE. Trimming left V 0 bases short and J 3 bases short, with 11 bases between. The CDR3 DNA is TGTGCCAGCAGCGTAGTGGCGATCGGGACAGATACGCAGTATTTT. It is translated as CASSVVAIGTDTQYF.